This TCR beta chain was obtained from a study of CD8 T cells in Susac syndrome. V shed 4 bases and J shed 2 bases, with 12 bases lying between them. Germline V gives CDR1 SGHAT, CDR2 FQNNGV. The CDR3 has 14 residues. This clonotype was seen more than once but under ten times. When the RNA was reverse transcribed, random hexamers were used with an input of about 0.5 to 1 ug. TCRdb independently ran MiXCR on the immunoSEQ multiplex PCR reads; one entry per CDR3 protein. This table holds 400,000 to 550,000 distinct CDR3 sequences, 85% found once. The J gene is TRBJ2-7, the V gene TRBV11-2; D remains unclear. The sample taken for sequencing was CD8+ T cells from PBMCs. This receptor was taken from a human donor with multiple sclerosis. CDR3 DNA sequence: TGTGCCAGCAGCTCCCCGGGTCAGCCCTACGAGCAGTACTTC. It codes for CASSSPGQPYEQYF. Full variable domain (rest looked up from reference TRBV11-2 and TRBJ2-7): EAGVAQSPRYKIIEKRQSVAFWCNPISGHATLYWYQQILGQGPKLLIQFQNNGVVDDSQLPKDRFSAERLKGVDSTLKIQPAKLEDSAVYLCASSSPGQPYEQYFGPGTRLTVT.